Reported below is one TCR beta chain. The target antigen is unknown. The data belong to a study of long-term antiretroviral therapy in people with HIV. The study's findings and limits: Diversity rose after ART but stayed below transplant donor controls. Blood, drawn from about 2004 to 2017, may reflect older ART regimens. Controls exceeded HIV repertoires in CDR3 length range.

Germline V lookup: CDR1 SNHLY, CDR2 FYNNEI. This CDR3 is built from 14 residues. Trimming cost V 5 bases and J 6 bases; bases outside gene matches: 7. Survey level was the resolution at which the v3.0 immunoSEQ assay ran. Here immunoSEQ multiplex PCR was the method, and the copy in TCRdb shows in-frame clones only, minus some. Counted here are 15,000 to 20,000 clones, around 77% occurring once; the ten biggest clones make up about a tenth. The V call is TRBV2, the J call TRBJ1-1; 9 nucleotides align to TRBD1. The TCR originated in a woman in her thirties or forties with HIV. The sequencing here drew on unsorted PBMCs, taken 2.3 years after starting antiretroviral therapy. CDR3 sequence: CASSLTGGNPEAFF. CDR3 DNA: TGTGCCAGCAGTTTGACAGGGGGAAACCCTGAAGCTTTCTTT.